Reported below is one TCR beta chain. Its antigen remains unidentified. Base qualities are not provided; no much larger clone lies one nucleotide away. TCR beta CDR3 regions were sequenced from DNA using the immunoSEQ hsTCRbeta Kit. On the authors' methods: TCR sequencing data were analysed with the ImmunoSEQ Analyzer. T cell clonality was defined as 1 minus Pielou's evenness computed on productive rearrangements. To measure T cell diversity, the inverse Simpson index was applied to productive templates. T cell density was defined as TCR beta template counts normalized to usable DNA, with usable DNA estimated by amplification and sequencing of housekeeping genes. TCR metrics were compared across histologic stages using two-sided Kruskal-Wallis tests. What TCRdb holds here is the immuneACCESS table cut down to in-frame rearrangements. Part of the clones is not present; checked against another copy, under half of the missing clones reflect an unresolved V gene, and the others are unexplained. V, J and clone size were drawn from that table, and D and trimming were deduced from the DNA. A total of around 2,000 clones appear in this sample, around four fifths of them only once. Approximately 13% of the sample is in the top ten clones.

The sample belongs to a study of immune evolution from preneoplasia to lung adenocarcinoma (dated by TCRdb to about 2021). A note on the overall study: The study used immune gene expression, TCR sequencing and multiplex immunofluorescence to profile the immune contexture of lung adenocarcinoma precursors and invasive adenocarcinoma. Resected precursor lesions (AAH, AIS, MIA) and invasive adenocarcinomas were each compared against paired morphologically normal lung tissue. The sample size was set by how many specimens were available, not by a prior power calculation. The immune data were combined with whole exome sequencing and methylation data from the same cohort of nodules. A total of roughly 51 patients with pulmonary nodules who underwent surgical resection were included in the overall cohort. TCR sequencing data came from approximately 56 patients. According to the study, roughly 110 samples were used for TCR sequencing. POLYSOLVER was used to infer Class I HLA alleles from exome data, while LOHHLA was used to detect allele-specific HLA loss. Overall results and qualifications from the work: Normal lung had the highest top T cell clone frequencies, and these frequencies appeared to fall progressively from AAH through AIS, MIA and invasive adenocarcinoma. The highest clonality was observed in normal lung, whereas higher T cell density and diversity but lower clonality appeared to be present in later-stage lesions. Because all patients were from Japan and China, applicability to Western populations was uncertain. The findings reflected association rather than direct causation, and larger cohorts with long-term follow-up and longitudinal biopsies were considered necessary.

Between the mid-2010s and the late 2010s, the patients underwent resection in either Japan or China. Histologic diagnosis of each case was confirmed independently by two lung cancer pathologists on H&E slides. FFPE tissue was used for DNA isolation with the AllPrep DNA/RNA FFPE Kit. From cysteine to phenylalanine, the CDR3 is 13 amino acids long. Solely the CDR3 DNA is kept, with 39 bases framed from the first base. As encoded in the germline V gene, CDR1 is LGHNA while CDR2 is YSLEER. Trimming at the junction amounts to 1 base on V and 5 bases on J, and the germline ends lie 6 bases apart. The sample taken for sequencing was FFPE adjacent normal lung tissue. This chain joins TRBV4-3 to TRBJ1-5, with an unclear D gene assignment. This clonotype was sampled from a person between 60 and 80 years old with lung adenocarcinoma. The DNA sequence is TGCGCCAGCAGCCAAGTCCGGGATCAGCCCCAGCATTTT. It translates as CASSQVRDQPQHF.